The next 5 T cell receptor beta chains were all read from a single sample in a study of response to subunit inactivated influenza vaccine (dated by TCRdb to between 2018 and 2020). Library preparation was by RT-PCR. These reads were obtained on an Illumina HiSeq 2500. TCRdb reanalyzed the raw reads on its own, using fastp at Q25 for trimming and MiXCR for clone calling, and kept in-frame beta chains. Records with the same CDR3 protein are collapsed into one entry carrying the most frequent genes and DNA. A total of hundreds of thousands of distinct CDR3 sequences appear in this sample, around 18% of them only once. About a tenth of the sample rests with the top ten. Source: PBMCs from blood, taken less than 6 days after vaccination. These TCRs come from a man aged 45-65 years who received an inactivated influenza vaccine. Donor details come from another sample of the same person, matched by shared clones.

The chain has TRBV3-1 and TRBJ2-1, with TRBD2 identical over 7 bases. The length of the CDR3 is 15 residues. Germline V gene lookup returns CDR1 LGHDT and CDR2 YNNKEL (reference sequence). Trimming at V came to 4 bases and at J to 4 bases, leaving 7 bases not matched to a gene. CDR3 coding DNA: TGTGCCAGCAGCCGACGAGCGGGAAAGTACAATGAGCAGTTCTTC. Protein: CASSRRAGKYNEQFF.

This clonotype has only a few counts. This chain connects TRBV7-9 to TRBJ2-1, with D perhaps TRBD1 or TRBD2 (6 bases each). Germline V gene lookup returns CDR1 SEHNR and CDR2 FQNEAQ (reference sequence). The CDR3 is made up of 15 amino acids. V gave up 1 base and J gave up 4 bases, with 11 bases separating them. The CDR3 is CASSLGRGVYNEQFF. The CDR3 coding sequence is TGTGCCAGCAGCTTAGGGAGGGGGGTATACAATGAGCAGTTCTTC.

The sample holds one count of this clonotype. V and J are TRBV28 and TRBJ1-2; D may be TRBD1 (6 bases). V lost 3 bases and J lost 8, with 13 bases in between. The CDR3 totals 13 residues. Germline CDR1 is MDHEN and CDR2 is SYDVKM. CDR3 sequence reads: CASSLLGGGGYTF. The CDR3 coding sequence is TGTGCCAGCAGTTTGTTAGGGGGAGGCGGCTACACCTTC.

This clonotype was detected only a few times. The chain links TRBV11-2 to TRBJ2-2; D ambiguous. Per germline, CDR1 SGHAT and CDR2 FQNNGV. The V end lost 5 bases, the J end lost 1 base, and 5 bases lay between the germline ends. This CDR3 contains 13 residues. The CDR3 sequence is CASSRGNTGELFF. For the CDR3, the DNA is TGTGCCAGCAGCCGAGGGAACACCGGGGAGCTGTTTTTT.

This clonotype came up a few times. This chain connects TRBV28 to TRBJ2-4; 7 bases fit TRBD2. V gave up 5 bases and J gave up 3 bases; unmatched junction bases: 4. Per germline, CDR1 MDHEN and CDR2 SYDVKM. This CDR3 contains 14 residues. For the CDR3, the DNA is TGTGCCAGCAGTGGGGGGGAGGGCAAAAACATTCAGTACTTC. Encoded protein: CASSGGEGKNIQYF.